This T cell receptor (beta chain) originates from a study of cytomegalovirus exposure and HLA in healthy donors. Study-level background: There were 300 to 400 genotyped donors. Of these, roughly 80% fell in the genetic ancestry cluster associated with self-reported Caucasian donors.

Trimming took 10 bases from V and 0 from J, leaving 9 bases between them. The germline V gene has CDR1 MDHEN and CDR2 SYDVKM. The CDR3 runs to 12 residues. Both 60 Vbeta primers and 13 Jbeta primers went into the PCR. Here immunoSEQ multiplex PCR was the method, and the copy in TCRdb shows in-frame clones only, minus some. Of tens of thousands of clones in the sample, 75% were seen once. The chain joins TRBV28 to TRBJ1-1, with D perhaps matching TRBD1 (5 bases). This sequence originates from a man aged 40-49 years in good health and CMV-seronegative. The sequenced sample consisted of PBMCs. The CDR3 spells CATDSVNTEAFF. CDR3 coding DNA: TGTGCCACAGACAGCGTGAACACTGAAGCTTTCTTT. The variable domain in full, with the rest retrieved from reference TRBV28 and TRBJ1-1, is DVKVTQSSRYLVKRTGEKVFLECVQDMDHENMFWYRQDPGLGLRLIYFSYDVKMKEKGDIPEGYSVSREKKERFSLILESASTNQTSMYLCATDSVNTEAFFGQGTRLTVV.